The T cell receptor beta chain described here comes from a study of T-cell reconstitution after alpha-beta-depleted transplantation in children. Findings of the study overall: A year post-transplant, T-cell counts and diversity derived mostly from newly produced T cells. Surviving recipient T cells and thymic progenitors accounted for the high day-60 TCRbeta diversity observed in some patients. Alpha-beta T cells present about two months after transplant were reported to originate from several hundred expanded graft clones.

The CDR3 is made up of 15 amino acids. The V gene's germline CDR1 is SGHRS and CDR2 YFSETQ. Between the trimmed V and J ends, which lost 1 base and 3 bases, there was a span of 13 bases. This clonotype appeared a few times. What it binds is not known. This sample's TCRbeta library carried unique molecular identifier barcodes. From the PCR reads, TCRdb called clonotypes with MiXCR, one entry per CDR3 protein. This table has approximately 800,000 distinct CDR3 sequences, roughly 16% appearing once. Here the sequenced sample was PBMCs, mostly from graft donor cells, taken 360 days after TCRalphabeta/CD19-depleted stem cell transplant. This receptor was obtained from a male patient between 5 and 17 years old who had a stem cell transplant for acute lymphoblastic leukemia, so the T cells may come from the graft donor. The rearrangement joins TRBV5-1 to TRBJ2-5; perhaps TRBD1 as D (5 bases). In DNA, the CDR3 is TGCGCCAGCAGCTTGAGGGGTCACTCTGAAGAGACCCAGTACTTC. Translation: CASSLRGHSEETQYF.